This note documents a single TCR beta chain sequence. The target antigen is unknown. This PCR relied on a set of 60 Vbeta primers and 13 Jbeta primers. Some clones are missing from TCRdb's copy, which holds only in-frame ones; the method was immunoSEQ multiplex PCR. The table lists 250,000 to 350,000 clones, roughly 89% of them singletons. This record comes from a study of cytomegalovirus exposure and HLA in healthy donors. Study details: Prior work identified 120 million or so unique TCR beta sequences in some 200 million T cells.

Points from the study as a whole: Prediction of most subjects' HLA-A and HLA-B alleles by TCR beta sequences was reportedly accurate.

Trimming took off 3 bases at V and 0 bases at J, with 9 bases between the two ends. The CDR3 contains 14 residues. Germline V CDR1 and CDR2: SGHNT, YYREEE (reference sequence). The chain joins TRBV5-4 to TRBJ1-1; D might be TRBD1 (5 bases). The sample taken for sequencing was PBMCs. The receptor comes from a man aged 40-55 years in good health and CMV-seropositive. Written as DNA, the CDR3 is TGTGCCAGCAGCTACGAGACAGTGAACACTGAAGCTTTCTTT. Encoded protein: CASSYETVNTEAFF.